The 18 T cell receptor beta chains listed next were all sequenced from one sample in a study of shared T cell receptors in the human thymus. Clones were read by immunoSEQ multiplex PCR, and TCRdb kept only the in-frame ones, dropping some. The table lists about 610,000 clones, roughly 88% of them singletons. The sample also formed part of further work on human thymus T cells.

The sample comprised thymocytes. These receptor sequences come from a boy under two years old with a congenital heart defect.

This clone has more than one count but fewer than ten. The chain links TRBV4-3 to TRBJ2-3, with D possibly being TRBD1 (6 bases). The germline gives CDR1 LGHNA, CDR2 YSLEER. Between the trimmed V and J ends, which lost 0 bases and 4 bases, there was a span of 17 bases. The CDR3 is 17 amino acids. CDR3 loop: CASSQDPRGQGSDTQYF. CDR3 bases: TGCGCCAGCAGCCAAGACCCCAGGGGTCAAGGTTCAGATACGCAGTATTTT.

The V call is TRBV19, the J call TRBJ2-3, with D possibly matching TRBD1 (6 bases). From germline, CDR1 is LNHDA and CDR2 SQIVND (reference sequence). This CDR3 is 13 amino acids long. Trimming removed 4 bases at V and 6 bases at J, with 11 bases between. The CDR3, as DNA: TGTGCCAGTAGTAACAGGGTGGAGGATACGCAGTATTTT. Amino acids: CASSNRVEDTQYF. The full variable domain, completed using reference TRBV19 and TRBJ2-3, is DGGITQSPKYLFRKEGQNVTLSCEQNLNHDAMYWYRQDPGQGLRLIYYSQIVNDFQKGDIAEGYSVSREKKESFPLTVTSAQKNPTAFYLCASSNRVEDTQYFGPGTRLTVL.

This chain links TRBV7-2 with TRBJ2-3; TRBD2 matches 10 bases. Germline CDR1 reads SGHTA; CDR2 reads FQGNSA. V dropped 5 bases and J dropped 2; count of bases not matched to a gene: 7. The CDR3 spans 16 residues. Here the CDR3 DNA reads TGTGCCAGCAGCCCCGGACTAGCGGAGGACACAGATACGCAGTATTTT. Its translation is CASSPGLAEDTDTQYF.

The rearrangement links TRBV30 to TRBJ1-1, with 7 bases matching TRBD1. This CDR3 is built from 20 residues. Germline-derived CDR1 and CDR2 are GTSNPN and SVGIG (reference sequence). Trimming at V came to 3 bases and at J to 1 base, leaving 23 bases not matched to a gene. For the CDR3, the DNA is TGTGCCTGGAGGTCCCCCACCATCGGGACAGAAAAGGTGGGGAACACTGAAGCTTTCTTT. It is translated as CAWRSPTIGTEKVGNTEAFF.

This clone appeared once. This sequence joins TRBV5-4 and TRBJ2-5, with 7 bases identical to TRBD1. This CDR3 region has 14 residues. Germline lookup yields CDR1 SGHNT and CDR2 YYREEE (reference sequence). V was pared by 2 bases and J by 4 bases, with 5 bases of the junction left unmatched. This CDR3 is CASSLQGPGETQYF. The CDR3 nucleotides read TGTGCCAGCAGCTTACAGGGGCCGGGAGAGACCCAGTACTTC.

The chain uses TRBV6-5 and TRBJ2-7, with 9 bases identical to TRBD2. V lost 1 base to trimming and J lost 5 bases; unmatched junction nucleotides: 6. This CDR3 has 15 amino acids. CDR1 is MNHEY, CDR2 SVGAGI, per germline. For the CDR3, the DNA is TGTGCCAGCAGTTACTTTAGCGGGAGTGATCACGAGCAGTACTTC. Residues: CASSYFSGSDHEQYF.

The chain carries TRBV7-6 and TRBJ2-3; 11 nucleotides agree with TRBD2. Germline V gene data show CDR1 as SGHVS and CDR2 as FNYEAQ. After removal of 3 bases from V and 0 bases from J, the junction contained 11 bases not matched to a gene. This CDR3 has 19 amino acids. CDR3 sequence reads: CASSFLLAGVGFSTDTQYF. The DNA of the CDR3 is TGTGCCAGCAGCTTCTTACTAGCGGGAGTAGGTTTCAGCACAGATACGCAGTATTTT.

The rearrangement uses TRBV15 and TRBJ2-2; 8 nucleotides match TRBD2. The junction had 2 bases not matched to a gene; V was cut back by 2 bases and J by 0 bases. This CDR3 comprises 16 residues. Per germline, CDR1 LNHNV and CDR2 YYDKDF (reference sequence). The CDR3 DNA follows: TGTGCCACCAGCAGACGACTAGCGCCGAACACCGGGGAGCTGTTTTTT. Protein sequence: CATSRRLAPNTGELFF.

The chain recombines TRBV30 with TRBJ1-5; D perhaps matches TRBD1 (5 bases). Trimming cost V 2 bases and J 9 bases, with 20 bases left between them. In germline, CDR1 is GTSNPN, CDR2 SVGIG (reference sequence). The CDR3 consists of 15 residues. For the CDR3, the DNA is TGTGCCTGGAGTCCGCATCGTATGGGGCAGGGGCCCCAGCATTTT. Translated: CAWSPHRMGQGPQHF.

The genes are TRBV4-1 and TRBJ1-3; 8 nucleotides agree with TRBD1. The V segment lost 4 bases and the J segment 0 bases; nucleotides outside the gene matches: 8. CDR1 is MGHRA, CDR2 YSYEKL, per germline. This CDR3 contains 17 residues. CDR3: CASSPFETGDSGNTIYF. The CDR3 nucleotides read TGCGCCAGCAGCCCATTTGAGACAGGGGACTCTGGAAACACCATATATTTT.

J is TRBJ1-1 and V is TRBV18, with D maybe TRBD1 (6 bases). From germline, CDR1 is KGHSH and CDR2 LQKENI. CDR3 length: 17 amino acids. The V and J ends lost 1 base and 5 bases respectively, with 20 bases between them. The CDR3 region has the DNA TGTGCCAGCTCACCACTGGCGCAGGGGCTCCTAAGAACTGAAGCTTTCTTT. Its protein product is CASSPLAQGLLRTEAFF.

The chain uses TRBV27 and TRBJ2-7; D is unclear. The CDR3 has 14 amino acids. The V gene lost 3 bases and the J gene lost 6 bases, with 15 bases spanning the gap. Per germline, CDR1 MNHEY and CDR2 SMNVEV (reference sequence). The CDR3 coding sequence is TGTGCCAGCAGTTTTAAGACACTTGTTGGCGAGCAGTACTTC. Encoded protein: CASSFKTLVGEQYF.

The gene calls are TRBV6-1 and TRBJ2-7, with TRBD1 matching over 10 bases. The CDR3 spans 20 residues. V shed 2 bases and J 0 bases; nucleotides not matched to a gene: 16. CDR1 is MNHNS, CDR2 SASEGT, per germline. CDR3 amino acids: CASSERGDRGRTRSSYEQYF. As DNA, the CDR3 is TGTGCCAGCAGTGAACGAGGGGACAGGGGCCGAACTAGGAGCTCCTACGAGCAGTACTTC.

The rearrangement links TRBV10-3 to TRBJ2-7, with TRBD2 identical over 7 bases. CDR3 length equals 15 residues. Losses at the gene ends were 8 bases for V and 1 base for J; bases not matched to a gene: 11. CDR1 is ENHRY and CDR2 is SYGVKD in the germline V gene. CDR3 sequence: CAIGSQSGTSYEQYF. In DNA form, the CDR3 reads TGTGCCATCGGATCCCAAAGCGGGACGTCCTACGAGCAGTACTTC.

The chain has TRBV4-3 and TRBJ2-1, with D perhaps matching TRBD2 (5 bases). Per germline, CDR1 LGHNA and CDR2 YSLEER. The V end lost 0 bases, the J end lost 9 bases, and 12 bases lay between the germline ends. The CDR3 loop spans 14 amino acids. As DNA, the CDR3 is TGCGCCAGCAGCCAAGATTGGCCCCGGGGTGAGCAGTTCTTC. Translation gives CASSQDWPRGEQFF.

The chain carries TRBV4-2 and TRBJ2-7; no reliable D call. CDR3 length: 14 residues. Looked up from germline, CDR1 is LGHNA and CDR2 is YNFKEQ. Trimming took off 3 bases at V and 4 bases at J, with 13 bases between the two ends. The CDR3 DNA sequence: TGTGCCAGCAGCCATACAAAAGATGGTTACGAGCAGTACTTC. Protein sequence: CASSHTKDGYEQYF.

A single count supports this clone. This sequence joins TRBV5-4 and TRBJ1-2, with a weak D call TRBD1 (6 bases). Germline V gives CDR1 SGHNT, CDR2 YYREEE (reference sequence). There are 17 residues in the CDR3. Between the trimmed V and J ends, which lost 4 bases and 5 bases, there was a span of 24 bases. This CDR3 reads CASSHGGVQGVGYGYTF. The CDR3 bases are TGTGCCAGCAGCCATGGGGGGGTACAGGGTGTCGGGTATGGCTACACCTTC.

The gene calls are TRBV29-1 and TRBJ2-7; TRBD2 matches at 9 bases. J gave up 5 bases and V 1 base, and 9 bases lay outside the gene matches. Germline values: CDR1 SQVTM, CDR2 ANQGSEA. This CDR3 spans 15 amino acids. CDR3 in amino acids: CSVEGGLAGFHEQYF. Here the CDR3 DNA reads TGCAGCGTTGAAGGTGGCCTAGCGGGATTCCACGAGCAGTACTTC.